The 29 T cell receptor beta chains below all came from one sample that was sequenced in a study of monozygotic twins with inflammatory bowel disease. TCRdb reprocessed the 5' RACE reads and reports one entry per CDR3 protein, with no DNA. This sample's clone table lists 150,000 or so distinct CDR3 sequences. Source material: blood. These TCRs come from a human donor with ulcerative colitis or Crohn's disease, or a healthy co-twin of an affected twin (not recorded which).

The chain has TRBV27 and TRBJ2-1; TCRdb's D call of TRBD1 is untestable without DNA. Germline V gives CDR1 MNHEY, CDR2 SMNVEV (reference sequence). CDR3 length: 16 amino acids. The CDR3 here is CASRRRGSDSYNEQFF.

The genes are TRBV5-4 and TRBJ2-1; as DNA is missing, the TRBD1 call by TCRdb cannot be tested. The CDR3 length is 14 residues. Looked up from germline, CDR1 is SGHNT and CDR2 is YYREEE (reference sequence). The CDR3 region is CASSNRDGHNEQFF.

This chain connects TRBV29-1 to TRBJ2-5; the TCRdb D gene call, TRBD2, has no DNA to confirm it. Germline CDR1 SQVTM, CDR2 ANQGSEA. CDR3 size: 17 residues. CDR3 region: CSVDPGLAGVREETQYF. The full variable domain, completed using reference TRBV29-1 and TRBJ2-5, is SAVISQKPSRDICQRGTSLTIQCQVDSQVTMMFWYRQQPGQSLTLIATANQGSEATYESGFVIDKFPISRPNLTFSTLTVSNMSPEDSSIYLCSVDPGLAGVREETQYFGPGTRLLVL.

The rearrangement joins TRBV7-6 to TRBJ1-4; TCRdb designates TRBD1, a call that cannot be tested without DNA. Germline CDR1 SGHVS, CDR2 FNYEAQ. The CDR3 loop spans 14 amino acids. The CDR3 sequence is CASSRGAANEKLFF.

This chain joins TRBV30 and TRBJ2-7; TCRdb's assignment of TRBD2 cannot be checked, as there is no DNA. Germline values: CDR1 GTSNPN, CDR2 SVGIG (reference sequence). This CDR3 has 14 residues. The CDR3 sequence: CAWRGASLYGEQYF.

V and J are TRBV24-1 and TRBJ2-5. The CDR3 extends over 14 amino acids. The germline gives CDR1 KGHDR, CDR2 SFDVKD. The chain's CDR3 is CATSDFREGETQYF.

The rearrangement joins TRBV7-8 to TRBJ2-1. In germline, CDR1 is SGHVS, CDR2 FQNEAQ. The CDR3 totals 11 residues. Here the CDR3 reads CASSFHYEQFF.

The chain couples TRBV15 to TRBJ2-5. Looked up from germline, CDR1 is LNHNV and CDR2 is YYDKDF (reference sequence). The CDR3 has 11 residues. CDR3 region: CATSIQETQYF. Looking up the rest from reference TRBV15 and TRBJ2-5 gives the full variable domain: DAMVIQNPRYQVTQFGKPVTLSCSQTLNHNVMYWYQQKSSQAPKLLFHYYDKDFNNEADTPDNFQSRRPNTSFCFLDIRSPGLGDTAMYLCATSIQETQYFGPGTRLLVL.

The CDR3 loop reads CASSPWAGANVLTF. The genes are TRBV14 and TRBJ2-6; TCRdb's D call of TRBD2 is untestable without DNA. CDR1 SGHDN and CDR2 FVKESK come from the germline V gene. CDR3 length equals 14 residues.

V gene TRBV29-1 combines with J gene TRBJ2-1; TCRdb selects TRBD1, and the lack of DNA leaves this call unchecked. The CDR3 loop spans 16 amino acids. Germline V lookup: CDR1 SQVTM, CDR2 ANQGSEA. The CDR3: CSAHLSGTSSYNEQFF.

The genes are TRBV27 and TRBJ2-7; the D call of TRBD1 rests on TCRdb alone, since no DNA is present to check it. Germline lookup yields CDR1 MNHEY and CDR2 SMNVEV (reference sequence). CDR3 length: 13 residues. CDR3 region: CASSFVRGGEQYF.

The chain carries TRBV4-3 and TRBJ2-7; TCRdb lists TRBD2, though no DNA is available to test this call. From germline, CDR1 is LGHNA and CDR2 YSLEER. The CDR3 is 15 amino acids. The chain's CDR3 is CASSLSGESSYEQYF.

The chain links TRBV29-1 to TRBJ2-1; with no DNA, the TCRdb D assignment of TRBD1 cannot be verified. The CDR3 has 13 amino acids. Germline CDR1 is SQVTM and CDR2 is ANQGSEA. The CDR3 loop is CSVAAFGGNEQFF.

This chain joins TRBV27 and TRBJ1-5. Germline-derived CDR1 and CDR2 are MNHEY and SMNVEV (reference sequence). CDR3 length: 14 amino acids. CDR3 amino acids: CASRPMEINQPQHF.

The J gene is TRBJ1-1, the V gene TRBV27. This CDR3 has 14 amino acids. Germline V gives CDR1 MNHEY, CDR2 SMNVEV (reference sequence). This CDR3 is CASKLAGLVTEAFF.

The genes are TRBV4-1 and TRBJ1-2; no DNA is available, so the TRBD1 call from TCRdb remains unchecked. There are 14 residues in the CDR3. Per the germline V gene, CDR1 is MGHRA and CDR2 is YSYEKL. The CDR3 protein is CASSQWGSGGGYTF.

The V gene is TRBV14, the J gene TRBJ2-7; TCRdb's assignment of TRBD1 cannot be checked, as there is no DNA. This CDR3 contains 15 residues. Germline V gene sequence: CDR1 SGHDN, CDR2 FVKESK. Here the CDR3 reads CASSPILGGSYEQYF.

This chain joins TRBV29-1 and TRBJ2-7; TCRdb reports TRBD2, a call that lacks DNA to check it against. CDR3 length: 15 amino acids. CDR1 is SQVTM and CDR2 is ANQGSEA in the germline V gene. CDR3: CSAQFSGGRAYEQYF.

The chain uses TRBV7-2 and TRBJ2-5; TCRdb selects TRBD2, and the lack of DNA leaves this call unchecked. From germline, CDR1 is SGHTA and CDR2 FQGNSA. The CDR3 covers 14 residues. CDR3 sequence: CASSLEASVETQYF.

The chain links TRBV4-3 to TRBJ2-2; TCRdb's D call of TRBD1 is untestable without DNA. There are 15 residues in the CDR3. Looked up from germline, CDR1 is LGHNA and CDR2 is YSLEER. CDR3 sequence: CASSQDPGSTGELFF.

The rearrangement links TRBV20-1 to TRBJ2-7; TCRdb reports TRBD2, a call that lacks DNA to check it against. The CDR3 runs 15 residues. Germline assignment: CDR1 DFQATT and CDR2 SNEGSKA (reference sequence). CDR3 sequence reads: CSARDQWRGGNEQYF.

J is TRBJ2-7 and V is TRBV20-1; the D gene TCRdb calls, TRBD2, cannot be checked with no DNA. The CDR3 spans 16 residues. Germline CDR1 is DFQATT and CDR2 is SNEGSKA (reference sequence). This CDR3 reads CSARDGVAESSYEQYF.

The J gene is TRBJ2-5, the V gene TRBV7-9; lacking DNA, the TRBD2 call made by TCRdb goes unchecked. The germline gives CDR1 SEHNR, CDR2 FQNEAQ (reference sequence). CDR3 length: 14 residues. The CDR3 reads CASSLVAGGETQYF.

This rearrangement joins TRBV5-6 to TRBJ2-2; as DNA is missing, the TRBD1 call by TCRdb cannot be tested. The CDR3 consists of 17 residues. The germline V gene has CDR1 SGHDT and CDR2 YYEEEE. CDR3 protein: CASSYPTGRENTGELFF.

The chain employs TRBV25-1 and TRBJ2-2. This CDR3 is built from 13 residues. Germline V gives CDR1 MGHDK, CDR2 SYGVNS. The CDR3 loop reads CASSVPNTGELFF.

The chain uses TRBV5-1 and TRBJ2-1; TCRdb outputs TRBD2, but without DNA this stays unchecked. Per germline, CDR1 SGHRS and CDR2 YFSETQ. The length of the CDR3 is 13 residues. The CDR3 is CASSLAASVEQFF.

CDR3 loop: CASSVDQLREQYF. The rearrangement uses TRBV30 and TRBJ2-7. The CDR3 runs 13 residues. In germline, CDR1 is GTSNPN, CDR2 SVGIG (reference sequence).

The gene calls are TRBV11-2 and TRBJ2-3; TCRdb's D call, TRBD2, is unchecked because there is no DNA. Germline CDR1 and CDR2: SGHAT and FQNNGV. The length of the CDR3 is 16 residues. The CDR3 region is CASSLGMQGRADTQYF.

The chain has TRBV6-1 and TRBJ2-5; the TRBD1 assignment by TCRdb is unverifiable without DNA. The CDR3 runs 16 residues. The germline V gene has CDR1 MNHNS and CDR2 SASEGT. The CDR3 spells CASSHPLRGGAKTQYF.